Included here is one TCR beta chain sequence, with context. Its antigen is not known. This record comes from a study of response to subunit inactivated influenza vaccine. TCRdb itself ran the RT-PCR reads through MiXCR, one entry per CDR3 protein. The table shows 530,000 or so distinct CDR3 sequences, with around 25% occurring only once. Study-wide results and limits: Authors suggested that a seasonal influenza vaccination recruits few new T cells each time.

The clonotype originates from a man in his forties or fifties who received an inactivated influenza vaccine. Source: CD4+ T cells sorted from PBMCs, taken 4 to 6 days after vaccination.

CDR3 nucleotide sequence: TGTGCCAGCAGTTTCCATGGACGCGCAAGGGACGAGCAGTACTTC. Translation: CASSFHGRARDEQYF. This sequence joins TRBV12-3 or TRBV12-4 and TRBJ2-7; D uncertain. CDR3 length: 15 amino acids. Trimming took off 3 bases at V and 5 bases at J, with 17 bases between the two ends.